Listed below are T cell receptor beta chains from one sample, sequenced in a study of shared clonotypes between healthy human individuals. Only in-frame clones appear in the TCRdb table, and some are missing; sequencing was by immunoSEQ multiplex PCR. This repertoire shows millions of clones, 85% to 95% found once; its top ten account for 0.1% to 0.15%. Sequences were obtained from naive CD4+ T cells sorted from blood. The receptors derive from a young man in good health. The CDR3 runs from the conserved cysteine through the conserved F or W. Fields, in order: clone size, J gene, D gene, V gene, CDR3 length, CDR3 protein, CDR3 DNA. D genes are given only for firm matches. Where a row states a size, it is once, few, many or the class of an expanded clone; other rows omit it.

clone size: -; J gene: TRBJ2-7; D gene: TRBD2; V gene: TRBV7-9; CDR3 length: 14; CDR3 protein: CASSSPAGVLEQYF; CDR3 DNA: TGTGCCAGCAGCTCCCCAGCGGGAGTGCTCGAGCAGTACTTC
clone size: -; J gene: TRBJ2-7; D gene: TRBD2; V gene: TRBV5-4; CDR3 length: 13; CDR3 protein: CASSLSGNYEQYF; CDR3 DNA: TGTGCCAGCAGTCTCAGCGGGAACTACGAGCAGTACTTC
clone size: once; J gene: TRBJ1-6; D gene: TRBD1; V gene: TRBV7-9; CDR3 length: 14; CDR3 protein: CASSLETGSSPLHF; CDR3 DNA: TGTGCCAGCAGCTTGGAGACAGGGAGTTCACCCCTCCACTTT
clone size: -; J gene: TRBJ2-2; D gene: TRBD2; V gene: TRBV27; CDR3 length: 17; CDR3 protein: CASSLWPGLAEAGELFF; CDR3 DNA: TGTGCCAGCAGTTTATGGCCCGGACTAGCGGAGGCCGGGGAGCTGTTTTTT
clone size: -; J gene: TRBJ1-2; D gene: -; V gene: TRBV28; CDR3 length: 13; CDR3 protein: CASSLSREYGYTF; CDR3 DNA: TGTGCCAGCAGTTTATCCAGGGAATATGGCTACACCTTC
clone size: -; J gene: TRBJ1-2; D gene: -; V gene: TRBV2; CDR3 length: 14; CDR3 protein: CASSGLGGTGGYTF; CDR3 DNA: TGTGCCAGCAGTGGGTTAGGGGGAACAGGCGGCTACACCTTC
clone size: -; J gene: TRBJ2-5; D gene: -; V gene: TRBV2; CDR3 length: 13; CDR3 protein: CASSEVAVETQYF; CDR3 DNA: TGTGCCAGCAGTGAAGTGGCGGTAGAGACCCAGTACTTC
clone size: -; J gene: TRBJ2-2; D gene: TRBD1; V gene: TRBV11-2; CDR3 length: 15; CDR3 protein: CASSFRQGNTGELFF; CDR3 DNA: TGTGCCAGCAGCTTCCGACAGGGGAATACCGGGGAGCTGTTTTTT
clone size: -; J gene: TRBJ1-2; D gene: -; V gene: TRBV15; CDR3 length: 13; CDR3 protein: CATSRGTSDGYTF; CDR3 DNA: TGTGCCACCAGCAGGGGGACCTCGGACGGCTACACCTTC
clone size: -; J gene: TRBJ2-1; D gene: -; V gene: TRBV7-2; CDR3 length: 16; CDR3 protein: CASSLAQVSSYNEQFF; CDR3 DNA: TGTGCCAGCAGCTTAGCGCAGGTGTCCTCCTACAATGAGCAGTTCTTC